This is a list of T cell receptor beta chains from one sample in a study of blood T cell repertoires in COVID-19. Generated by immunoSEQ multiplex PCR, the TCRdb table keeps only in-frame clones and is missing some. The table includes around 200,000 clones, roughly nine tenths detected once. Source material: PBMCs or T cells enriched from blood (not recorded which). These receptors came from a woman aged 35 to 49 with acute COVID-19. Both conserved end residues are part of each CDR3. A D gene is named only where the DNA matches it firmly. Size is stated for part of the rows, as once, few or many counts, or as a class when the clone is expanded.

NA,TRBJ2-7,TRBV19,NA,CASSVGYERSSYEQYF,TGTGCCAGTAGTGTTGGATACGAGCGGTCCTCCTACGAGCAGTACTTC
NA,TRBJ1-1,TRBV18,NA,CASSRGDGNTEAFF,TGTGCCAGCTCACGCGGGGACGGGAACACTGAAGCTTTCTTT
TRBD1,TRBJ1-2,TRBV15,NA,CATSRKSGTGVVGYTF,TGTGCCACCAGCAGAAAATCCGGGACAGGGGTCGTGGGCTACACCTTC
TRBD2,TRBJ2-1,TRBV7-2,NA,CASSLVGTSGLNEQFF,TGTGCCAGCAGCTTAGTAGGGACTAGCGGTTTAAATGAGCAGTTCTTC
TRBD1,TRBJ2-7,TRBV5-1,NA,CASRPRDREEQYF,TGCGCCAGCAGGCCCCGGGACAGGGAGGAGCAGTACTTC
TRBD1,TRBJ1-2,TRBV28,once,CASSPVGQAFFYGYTF,TGTGCCAGCAGTCCAGTGGGACAGGCCTTCTTCTATGGCTACACCTTC
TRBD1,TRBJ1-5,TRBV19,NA,CASGQGLNQPQHF,TGTGCCAGTGGACAGGGTTTGAATCAGCCCCAGCATTTT
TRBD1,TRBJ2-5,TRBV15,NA,CATSRTGNQETQYF,TGTGCCACCAGCAGGACAGGGAACCAAGAGACCCAGTACTTC
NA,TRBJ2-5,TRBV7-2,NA,CASSYRGGKETQYF,TGTGCCAGCAGCTACAGGGGGGGGAAGGAGACCCAGTACTTC
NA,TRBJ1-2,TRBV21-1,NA,CASSNRSSNGYTF,TGTGCCAGCAGCAATAGGAGCAGTAATGGCTACACCTTC
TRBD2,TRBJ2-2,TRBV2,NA,CASSVAGGRKGELFF,TGTGCCAGCAGTGTAGCGGGAGGGAGAAAGGGGGAGCTGTTTTTT
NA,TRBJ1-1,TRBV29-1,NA,CSIQRGTTEAFF,TGCAGCATACAGAGGGGGACCACTGAAGCTTTCTTT
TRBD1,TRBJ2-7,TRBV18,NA,CASSPKTLGTAPYEQYF,TGTGCCAGCTCACCAAAGACGCTGGGGACAGCTCCCTACGAGCAGTACTTC
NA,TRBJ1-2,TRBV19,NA,CASTSPNRATNYGYTF,TGTGCCAGTACCTCACCGAACAGGGCTACTAACTATGGCTACACCTTC
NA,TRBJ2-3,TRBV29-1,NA,CSVEVGADTQYF,TGCAGCGTTGAGGTCGGGGCAGATACGCAGTATTTT
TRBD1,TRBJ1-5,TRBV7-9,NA,CASSLWTGGLSNQPQHF,TGTGCCAGCAGCCTATGGACAGGAGGCCTTAGCAATCAGCCCCAGCATTTT
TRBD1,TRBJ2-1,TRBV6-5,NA,CASSSRTGMGEQFF,TGTGCCAGCAGTTCGAGGACAGGAATGGGTGAGCAGTTCTTC
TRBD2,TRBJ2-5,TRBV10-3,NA,CAISGSGTRWETQYF,TGTGCCATCAGTGGGTCAGGGACTAGGTGGGAGACCCAGTACTTC
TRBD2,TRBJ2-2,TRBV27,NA,CASSLSLAGEPGELFF,TGTGCCAGCAGTTTATCGCTAGCGGGAGAACCCGGGGAGCTGTTTTTT
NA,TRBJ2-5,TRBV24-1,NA,CATSFVYRKETQYF,TGTGCCACCAGTTTTGTTTACAGAAAAGAGACCCAGTACTTC
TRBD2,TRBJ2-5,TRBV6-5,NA,CASSRGTSAQETQYF,TGTGCCAGCAGCAGGGGGACTAGCGCCCAAGAGACCCAGTACTTC
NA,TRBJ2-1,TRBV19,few,CASSIGDYNEQFF,TGTGCCAGTAGTATAGGAGATTACAATGAGCAGTTCTTC
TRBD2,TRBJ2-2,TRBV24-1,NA,CATSDPGLAGDTGELFF,TGTGCCACCAGTGACCCAGGACTAGCGGGAGACACCGGGGAGCTGTTTTTT
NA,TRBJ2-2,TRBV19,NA,CASTHYRSGMNTGELFF,TGTGCCAGTACCCACTATCGTTCAGGGATGAACACCGGGGAGCTGTTTTTT
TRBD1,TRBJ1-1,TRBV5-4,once,CASSFGGQTNTEAFF,TGTGCCAGCAGCTTTGGGGGACAGACGAACACTGAAGCTTTCTTT
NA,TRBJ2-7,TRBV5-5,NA,CASSLGEYYEQYF,TGTGCCAGCAGCTTGGGGGAGTACTACGAGCAGTACTTC
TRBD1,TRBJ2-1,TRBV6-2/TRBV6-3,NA,CASSHRDRRDNEQFF,TGTGCCAGCAGTCACCGGGACAGGCGCGACAATGAGCAGTTCTTC
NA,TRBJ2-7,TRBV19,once,CASSIDLTLVNYEQYF,TGTGCCAGTAGTATAGACCTGACATTAGTCAACTACGAGCAGTACTTC
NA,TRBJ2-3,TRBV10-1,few,CASSESDRDTQYF,TGCGCCAGCAGTGAGTCGGACAGAGATACGCAGTATTTT
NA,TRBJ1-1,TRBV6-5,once,CASSYGAGRTEAFF,TGTGCCAGCAGTTACGGAGCAGGGAGGACTGAAGCTTTCTTT
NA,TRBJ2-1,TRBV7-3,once,CASSLGLTNEQFF,TGTGCCAGCAGCTTAGGGCTAACCAATGAGCAGTTCTTC
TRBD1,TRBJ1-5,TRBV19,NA,CASSIGDRVDQPQHF,TGTGCCAGTAGTATAGGTGACAGGGTGGATCAGCCCCAGCATTTT
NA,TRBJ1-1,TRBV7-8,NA,CASSLEGVGLTEAFF,TGTGCCAGCAGCCTCGAAGGGGTGGGTTTGACTGAAGCTTTCTTT
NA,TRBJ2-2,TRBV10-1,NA,CASSESGLPPRGTGELFF,TGCGCCAGCAGTGAGTCGGGTCTCCCCCCAAGGGGCACCGGGGAGCTGTTTTTT
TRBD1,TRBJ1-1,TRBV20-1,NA,CSASPGQGAGTEAFF,TGCAGTGCTAGTCCCGGCCAGGGGGCGGGCACTGAAGCTTTCTTT
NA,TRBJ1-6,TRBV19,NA,CASSMQVSSPLHF,TGTGCCAGTAGTATGCAGGTATCTTCACCCCTCCACTTT
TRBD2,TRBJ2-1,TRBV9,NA,CASSVDWGTSGRGNEQFF,TGTGCCAGCAGCGTAGATTGGGGAACTAGCGGGAGGGGGAATGAGCAGTTCTTC
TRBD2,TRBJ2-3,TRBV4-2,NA,CASSLGTSGRVEDTQYF,TGTGCCAGCAGCCTCGGGACTAGCGGGAGAGTGGAAGATACGCAGTATTTT
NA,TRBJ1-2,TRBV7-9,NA,CASSLGGTYYGYTF,TGTGCCAGCAGCTTAGGCGGGACTTACTATGGCTACACCTTC
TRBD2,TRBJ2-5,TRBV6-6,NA,CASSLAGGPETQYF,TGTGCCAGCAGCTTAGCGGGGGGCCCTGAGACCCAGTACTTC
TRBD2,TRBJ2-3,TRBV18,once,CASSPMGLAGGTDTQYF,TGTGCCAGCTCACCTATGGGACTAGCGGGGGGCACAGATACGCAGTATTTT
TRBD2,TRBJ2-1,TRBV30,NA,CAWTSGRVNEQFF,TGTGCCTGGACTAGCGGGAGGGTAAATGAGCAGTTCTTC
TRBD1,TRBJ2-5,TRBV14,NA,CASSRVQGAGETQYF,TGTGCCAGCAGCCGCGTACAGGGGGCGGGGGAGACCCAGTACTTC
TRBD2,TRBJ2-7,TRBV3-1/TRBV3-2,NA,CASSQDNPGLAGGSYEQYF,TGTGCCAGCAGCCAAGATAATCCGGGACTAGCGGGGGGATCCTACGAGCAGTACTTC
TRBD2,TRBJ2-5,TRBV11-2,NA,CASSLGIDGGETQYF,TGTGCCAGCAGCTTAGGAATAGACGGGGGGGAGACCCAGTACTTC
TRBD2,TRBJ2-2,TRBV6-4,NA,CASSEAGGSTGELFF,TGTGCCAGCAGTGAAGCGGGGGGGTCCACCGGGGAGCTGTTTTTT
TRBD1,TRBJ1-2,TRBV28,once,CASSLGTGSYGYTF,TGTGCCAGCAGTTTAGGGACAGGGAGCTATGGCTACACCTTC
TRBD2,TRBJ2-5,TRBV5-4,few,CASSLDGTSEETQYF,TGTGCCAGCAGCTTGGACGGGACTAGCGAAGAGACCCAGTACTTC
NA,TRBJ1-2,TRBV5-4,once,CASSQGANYGYTF,TGTGCCAGCAGCCAAGGAGCTAACTATGGCTACACCTTC
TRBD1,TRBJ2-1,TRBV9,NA,CASSRGQGAPYNEQFF,TGTGCCAGCAGCAGGGGACAGGGGGCCCCCTACAATGAGCAGTTCTTC
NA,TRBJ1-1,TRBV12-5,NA,CASGLDVLDSFTEAFF,TGTGCTAGTGGTTTGGATGTCCTTGACAGTTTCACTGAAGCTTTCTTT